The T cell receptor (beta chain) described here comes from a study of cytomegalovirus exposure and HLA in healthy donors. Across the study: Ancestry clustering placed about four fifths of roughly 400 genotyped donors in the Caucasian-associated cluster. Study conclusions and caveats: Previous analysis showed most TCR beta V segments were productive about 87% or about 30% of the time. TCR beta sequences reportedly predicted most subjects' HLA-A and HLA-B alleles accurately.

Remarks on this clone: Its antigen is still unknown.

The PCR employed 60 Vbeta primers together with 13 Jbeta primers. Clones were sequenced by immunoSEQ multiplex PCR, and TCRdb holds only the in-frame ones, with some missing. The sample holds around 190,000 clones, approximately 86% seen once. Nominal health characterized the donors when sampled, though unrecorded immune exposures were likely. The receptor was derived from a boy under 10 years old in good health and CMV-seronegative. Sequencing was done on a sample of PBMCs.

Written as DNA, the CDR3 is TGCGCCAGCAGCCAAGGGATGGGGACAGGAGCCTACGAGCAGTACTTC. It is translated as CASSQGMGTGAYEQYF. The chain has TRBV4-1 and TRBJ2-7; 8 nucleotides agree with TRBD1. The ends lost 1 base at V and 2 bases at J; junction bases unmatched: 7. CDR1 is MGHRA and CDR2 is YSYEKL in the germline V gene. The CDR3 is made up of 16 amino acids.